The 10 T cell receptor beta chains presented below share a single source sample, sequenced in a study of blood T cell repertoires in COVID-19. The protocol was immunoSEQ multiplex PCR, while the TCRdb copy is restricted to in-frame clones and leaves out a portion. This repertoire shows about 300,000 clones, 89% found once; its top ten account for around 4.8%. What was sequenced was PBMCs or T cells enriched from blood (not recorded which). The receptor source for this set is a man aged 55 to 70 who had recovered from COVID-19.

V and J are TRBV4-3 and TRBJ2-2; TRBD1 aligns across 8 bases. The CDR3 totals 16 residues. CDR1 is LGHNA and CDR2 is YSLEER in the germline V gene. V lost 4 bases and J lost 6; bases outside the gene matches: 10. CDR3 coding DNA: TGCGCCAGCAGCCGTTCCCGGGACAGGATATCCGGGGAGCTGTTTTTT. This codes for CASSRSRDRISGELFF.

The chain joins TRBV7-2 to TRBJ1-2; no firm D call. V shed 1 base and J shed 6 bases, with 12 bases lying between them. Germline V gives CDR1 SGHTA, CDR2 FQGNSA. There are 14 residues in the CDR3. The CDR3 coding sequence is TGTGCCAGCAGCTTAGTTGCGGGATTTGATGGCTACACCTTC. Translated, it gives CASSLVAGFDGYTF.

The genes are TRBV6-2 or TRBV6-3 and TRBJ2-7, with 11 bases fitting TRBD2. CDR3 length equals 14 residues. Germline V gene data show CDR1 as MNHEY and CDR2 as SVGEGT. V trimming: 2 bases; J trimming: 6 bases; junction bases outside the gene matches: 3. For the CDR3, the DNA is TGTGCCAGCAGTTACACTAGCGGGAGTGTCGAGCAGTACTTC. It specifies CASSYTSGSVEQYF.

The rearrangement links TRBV28 to TRBJ2-2; 7 nucleotides align to TRBD1. V lost 3 bases and J lost 4; bases outside the gene matches: 5. Germline V lookup: CDR1 MDHEN, CDR2 SYDVKM. This CDR3 region has 15 residues. CDR3 coding DNA: TGTGCCAGCAGTTTGACAGGGTATCGCACCGGGGAGCTGTTTTTT. Translating gives CASSLTGYRTGELFF.

This chain uses TRBV7-8 with TRBJ2-1, with a tentative D call TRBD1 (5 bases). Trimming left V 4 bases short and J 2 bases short, with 12 bases between. This CDR3 is 15 amino acids long. The germline V gene has CDR1 SGHVS and CDR2 FQNEAQ. Here the CDR3 reads CASSSQVSTYNEQFF. For the CDR3, the DNA is TGTGCCAGCAGCTCACAGGTCTCCACCTACAATGAGCAGTTCTTC.

The gene calls are TRBV24-1 and TRBJ2-1; D is uncertain. The germline V gene encodes CDR1 KGHDR and CDR2 SFDVKD. This CDR3 has 12 amino acids. The ends were cut back, 5 bases at V and 10 bases at J, with 11 bases in the middle. The CDR3 region is CATSGLSREQFF. The CDR3 DNA reads TGTGCCACCAGTGGCCTTAGCCGGGAGCAGTTCTTC.

This chain links TRBV28 with TRBJ1-5; 7 bases match TRBD1. CDR3 size: 16 residues. The ends lost 1 base at V and 4 bases at J; junction bases unmatched: 7. Germline assignment: CDR1 MDHEN and CDR2 SYDVKM. CDR3 nucleotides: TGTGCCAGCAGTTTATACGGCCAGGGGGAGAATCAGCCCCAGCATTTT. It codes for CASSLYGQGENQPQHF.

In its sample, this clone was seen a few times. The genes are TRBV10-2 and TRBJ1-6; a possible D gene is TRBD1 (5 bases). This CDR3 is 15 amino acids long. Per germline, CDR1 WSHSY and CDR2 SAAADI. The V end was cut by 0 bases, the J end by 5 bases, with 8 bases between. The CDR3 nucleotides read TGCGCCAGCAGTGAGTCCAGGGCCGATAATTCACCCCTCCACTTT. It encodes CASSESRADNSPLHF.

In DNA, the CDR3 is TGCGCCAGCATGCGGGAGGGGTATGAGCAGTTCTTC. It specifies CASMREGYEQFF. This rearrangement joins TRBV5-1 to TRBJ2-1; TRBD2 agrees at 9 bases. The CDR3 is made up of 12 amino acids. Germline assignment: CDR1 SGHRS and CDR2 YFSETQ. Germline trimming cut 6 bases from V and 8 bases from J; bases unmatched to any gene: 3. The variable domain in full, with the rest retrieved from reference TRBV5-1 and TRBJ2-1, is KAGVTQTPRYLIKTRGQQVTLSCSPISGHRSVSWYQQTPGQGLQFLFEYFSETQRNKGNFPGRFSGRQFSNSRSEMNVSTLELGDSALYLCASMREGYEQFFGPGTRLTVL.

V gene TRBV18 combines with J gene TRBJ1-6; a possible D gene is TRBD1 (5 bases). The ends were cut back, 4 bases at V and 6 bases at J, with 16 bases in the middle. From germline, CDR1 is KGHSH and CDR2 LQKENI. This CDR3 has 16 residues. The CDR3 loop is CASSLGSGTANSPLHF. CDR3 nucleotides: TGTGCCAGCTCACTTGGGTCCGGGACTGCTAATTCACCCCTCCACTTT. The variable domain in full, completed from reference TRBV18 and TRBJ1-6, reads NAGVMQNPRHLVRRRGQEARLRCSPMKGHSHVYWYRQLPEEGLKFMVYLQKENIIDESGMPKERFSAEFPKEGPSILRIQQVVRGDSAAYFCASSLGSGTANSPLHFGNGTRLTVT.